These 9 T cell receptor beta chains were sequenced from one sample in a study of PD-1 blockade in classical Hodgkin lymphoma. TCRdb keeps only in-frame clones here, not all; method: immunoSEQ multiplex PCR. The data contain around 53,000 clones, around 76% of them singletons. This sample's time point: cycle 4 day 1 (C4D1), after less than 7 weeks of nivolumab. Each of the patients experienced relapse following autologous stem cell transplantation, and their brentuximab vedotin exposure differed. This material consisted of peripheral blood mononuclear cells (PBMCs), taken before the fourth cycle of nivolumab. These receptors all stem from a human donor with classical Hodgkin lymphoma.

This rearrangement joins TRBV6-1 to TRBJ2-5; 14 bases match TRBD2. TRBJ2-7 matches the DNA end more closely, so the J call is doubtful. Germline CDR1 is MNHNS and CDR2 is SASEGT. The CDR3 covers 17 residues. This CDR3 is CASSEPGLAGALAEQYF. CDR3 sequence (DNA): TGTGCCAGCAGTGAGCCGGGACTAGCGGGAGCTTTGGCCGAGCAGTACTTC.

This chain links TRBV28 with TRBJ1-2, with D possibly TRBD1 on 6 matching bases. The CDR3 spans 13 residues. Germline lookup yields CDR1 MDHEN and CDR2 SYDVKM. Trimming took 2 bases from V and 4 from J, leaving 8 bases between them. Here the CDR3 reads CASSLDRIYGYTF. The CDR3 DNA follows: TGTGCCAGCAGTTTAGACAGGATCTATGGCTACACCTTC.

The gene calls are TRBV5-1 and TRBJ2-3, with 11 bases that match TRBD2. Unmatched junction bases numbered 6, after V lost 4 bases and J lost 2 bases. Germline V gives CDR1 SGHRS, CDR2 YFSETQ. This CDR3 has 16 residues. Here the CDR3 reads CASSEGLAGFTDTQYF. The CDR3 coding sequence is TGCGCCAGCAGCGAAGGACTAGCGGGTTTCACAGATACGCAGTATTTT.

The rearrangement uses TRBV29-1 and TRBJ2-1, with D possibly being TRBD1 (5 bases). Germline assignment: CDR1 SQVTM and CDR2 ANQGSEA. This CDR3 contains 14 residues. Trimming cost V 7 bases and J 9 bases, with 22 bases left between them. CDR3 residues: CSAPTGLADSEQFF. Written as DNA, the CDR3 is TGCAGCGCCCCCACGGGCCTTGCTGACAGTGAGCAGTTCTTC.

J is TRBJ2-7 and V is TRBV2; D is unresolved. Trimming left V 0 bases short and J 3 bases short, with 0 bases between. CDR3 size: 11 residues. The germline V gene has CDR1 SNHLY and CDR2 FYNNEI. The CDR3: CASSEAYEQYF. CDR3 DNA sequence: TGTGCCAGCAGTGAAGCCTACGAGCAGTACTTC.

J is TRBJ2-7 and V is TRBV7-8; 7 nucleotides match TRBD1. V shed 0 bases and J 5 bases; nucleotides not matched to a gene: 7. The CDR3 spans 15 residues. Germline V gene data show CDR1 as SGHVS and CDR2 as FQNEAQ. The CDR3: CASSLASKGANEQYF. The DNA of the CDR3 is TGTGCCAGCAGCTTAGCGTCGAAGGGGGCCAACGAGCAGTACTTC.

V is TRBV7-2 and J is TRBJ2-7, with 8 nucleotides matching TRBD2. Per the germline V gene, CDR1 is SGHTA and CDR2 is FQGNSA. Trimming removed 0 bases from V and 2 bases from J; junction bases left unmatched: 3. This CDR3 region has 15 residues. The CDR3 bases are TGTGCCAGCAGCTTAGCGAGGGGACTAGCCTACGAGCAGTACTTC. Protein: CASSLARGLAYEQYF. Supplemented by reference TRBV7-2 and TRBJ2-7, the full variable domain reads GAGVSQSPSNKVTEKGKDVELRCDPISGHTALYWYRQSLGQGLEFLIYFQGNSAPDKSGLPSDRFSAERTGGSVSTLTIQRTQQEDSAVYLCASSLARGLAYEQYFGPGTRLTVT.

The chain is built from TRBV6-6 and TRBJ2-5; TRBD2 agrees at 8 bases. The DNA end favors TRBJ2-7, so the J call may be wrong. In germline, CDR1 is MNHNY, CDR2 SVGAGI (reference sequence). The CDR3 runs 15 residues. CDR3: CASSSTSGTTYEQYF. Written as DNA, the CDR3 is TGTGCCAGCAGTTCAACTAGCGGAACTACCTACGAGCAGTACTTC.

The CDR3 is CASRDRAATEAFF. The CDR3 region has the DNA TGTGCCAGCAGGGACAGGGCTGCGACTGAAGCTTTCTTT. This chain joins TRBV6-5 and TRBJ1-1; TRBD1 matches 8 bases. This CDR3 is 13 amino acids long. V lost 6 bases and J lost 5; bases outside the gene matches: 5. The germline V gene encodes CDR1 MNHEY and CDR2 SVGAGI.